The clone carrying this T cell receptor (beta chain) was counted between two and nine times. This sample is part of a study of patients and donors after allogeneic stem cell transplantation. TCRdb fed the RT-PCR reads into MiXCR, producing one record per CDR3 protein. The sample shows 150,000 to 200,000 distinct CDR3 sequences, 20% to 25% of them seen only once. With 5 bases removed from V and 5 bases from J, the gap between germline ends came to 15 bases. This CDR3 is 14 amino acids long. The germline gives CDR1 MNHEY, CDR2 SMNVEV (reference sequence). The V gene is TRBV27, the J gene TRBJ2-5, with D uncertain. Sequenced: blood, either unsorted or a sorted T cell fraction (not recorded which). The TCR sequence derives from a human donor who was either an allogeneic HSCT recipient or a stem cell or donor lymphocyte infusion donor (not recorded which). It is not recorded whose cells these are; they may come from a transplant donor. Here the CDR3 DNA reads TGTGCCAGCAGTAGGTACACCGGCCGGGAGACCCAGTACTTC. Translating it yields CASSRYTGRETQYF.